The rows below give T cell receptor beta chains drawn from one sample of a study of technical replicates of blood from several donors. Produced via immunoSEQ multiplex PCR; TCRdb's table is partial and in-frame only. The sample lists approximately 70,000 clones, approximately 96% occurring once. The sample taken for sequencing was T cells isolated from PBMCs. These receptors all stem from a human donor in good health. The CDR3 runs from the conserved cysteine through the conserved F or W. The order of the fields is V gene, clone size, D gene, J gene, CDR3 DNA, CDR3 protein. The D gene is left open where the match is weak. Size is omitted from some rows. Given values are once, few, many or a class for expanded clones.

v_gene: TRBV4-1; abundance: NA; d_gene: NA; j_gene: TRBJ2-1; CDR3nt: TGCGCCAGCAGCCCTGGGGCGGGGAGCTCCTACAATGAGCAGTTCTTC; CDR3aa: CASSPGAGSSYNEQFF
v_gene: TRBV28; abundance: NA; d_gene: NA; j_gene: TRBJ2-3; CDR3nt: TGTGCCAGCAGGAGCGGCCAAAGCACAGATACGCAGTATTTT; CDR3aa: CASRSGQSTDTQYF
v_gene: TRBV28; abundance: NA; d_gene: NA; j_gene: TRBJ1-5; CDR3nt: TGTGCCAGCAGTTTATTTACGGGACATAATCAGCCCCAGCATTTT; CDR3aa: CASSLFTGHNQPQHF
v_gene: TRBV2; abundance: NA; d_gene: TRBD1; j_gene: TRBJ1-1; CDR3nt: TGTGCCAGGAGAGAAAAGAGGACAGGGGGCGAGTTCTTT; CDR3aa: CARREKRTGGEFF
v_gene: TRBV9; abundance: NA; d_gene: TRBD2; j_gene: TRBJ2-3; CDR3nt: TGTGCCAGCAGCGTAGGGCTAGCGGGGGGCCCCACAGATACGCAGTATTTT; CDR3aa: CASSVGLAGGPTDTQYF
v_gene: TRBV5-1; abundance: NA; d_gene: NA; j_gene: TRBJ1-1; CDR3nt: TGCGCCAGCAGCTTGGAGGGCGGGGTCGCAGCTGAAGCTTTCTTT; CDR3aa: CASSLEGGVAAEAFF
v_gene: TRBV9; abundance: once; d_gene: NA; j_gene: TRBJ2-2; CDR3nt: TGTGCCAGCAGCGTAACTTCGAACACCGGGGAGCTGTTTTTT; CDR3aa: CASSVTSNTGELFF
v_gene: TRBV10-1; abundance: once; d_gene: TRBD2; j_gene: TRBJ2-7; CDR3nt: TGCGCCAGCAGTACGCGGGAGGGTTCCTCCTACGAGCAGTACTTC; CDR3aa: CASSTREGSSYEQYF
v_gene: TRBV7-8; abundance: NA; d_gene: TRBD1; j_gene: TRBJ1-5; CDR3nt: TGTGCCAGCAGCTCTTTAACAGGGGTGTATAGCAATCAGCCCCAGCATTTT; CDR3aa: CASSSLTGVYSNQPQHF
v_gene: TRBV25-1; abundance: NA; d_gene: NA; j_gene: TRBJ1-2; CDR3nt: TGTGCCAGCAGTGATTACGGGGGGCCCGGTGGCTACACCTTC; CDR3aa: CASSDYGGPGGYTF
v_gene: TRBV7-6; abundance: NA; d_gene: TRBD2; j_gene: TRBJ2-7; CDR3nt: TGTGCCAGCAGCCGTGGACTAGCGGGAGTCGGCGACGAGCAGTACTTC; CDR3aa: CASSRGLAGVGDEQYF
v_gene: TRBV27; abundance: NA; d_gene: TRBD2; j_gene: TRBJ2-7; CDR3nt: TGTGCCAGCAGTTCAGGACTAGCGGTGACCTACGAGCAGTACTTC; CDR3aa: CASSSGLAVTYEQYF
v_gene: TRBV4-1; abundance: once; d_gene: NA; j_gene: TRBJ1-3; CDR3nt: TGCGCCAGCAGAGCGGCAGGCAACTCTGGAAACACCATATATTTT; CDR3aa: CASRAAGNSGNTIYF
v_gene: TRBV29-1; abundance: NA; d_gene: TRBD2; j_gene: TRBJ2-1; CDR3nt: TGCAGCGCTGGACTAGCGGGGGACTTCCCAAGTGCGCAGTTCTTC; CDR3aa: CSAGLAGDFPSAQFF
v_gene: TRBV7-9; abundance: NA; d_gene: NA; j_gene: TRBJ1-1; CDR3nt: TGTGCCAGCAGCTTAGTAGGGGCAGGATTGAACACTGAAGCTTTCTTT; CDR3aa: CASSLVGAGLNTEAFF
v_gene: TRBV29-1; abundance: NA; d_gene: NA; j_gene: TRBJ1-4; CDR3nt: TGCAGCGTGGCGGAAAGGACTAATGAAAAACTGTTTTTT; CDR3aa: CSVAERTNEKLFF
v_gene: TRBV7-8; abundance: NA; d_gene: NA; j_gene: TRBJ1-1; CDR3nt: TGTGCCAGCAGCTTAGAATTTGTTCGGACAGTGAACACTGAAGCTTTCTTT; CDR3aa: CASSLEFVRTVNTEAFF
v_gene: TRBV11-3; abundance: NA; d_gene: NA; j_gene: TRBJ1-2; CDR3nt: TGTGCCAGCAGCCCGGGGATTTTTAACTATGGCTACACCTTC; CDR3aa: CASSPGIFNYGYTF
v_gene: TRBV27; abundance: NA; d_gene: TRBD1; j_gene: TRBJ2-7; CDR3nt: TGTGCCAGCCTGGGACAGGGAAGGTTTAGCCCCCGTTCTTTAGAGCAGTACTTC; CDR3aa: CASLGQGRFSPRSLEQYF
v_gene: TRBV2; abundance: NA; d_gene: NA; j_gene: TRBJ1-2; CDR3nt: TGTGCCAGCAGGGGGGGACGCTCTCACTTC; CDR3aa: CASRGGRSHF
v_gene: TRBV5-5; abundance: NA; d_gene: TRBD2; j_gene: TRBJ2-7; CDR3nt: TGTGCCAGCAGCCCGACTAGCGAGGGGTACGAGCAGTACTTC; CDR3aa: CASSPTSEGYEQYF
v_gene: TRBV5-1; abundance: NA; d_gene: TRBD2; j_gene: TRBJ2-6; CDR3nt: TGCGCCAGCACGACGGGAGGGGCTGGGGCCAACGTCCTGACTTTC; CDR3aa: CASTTGGAGANVLTF
v_gene: TRBV27; abundance: NA; d_gene: TRBD1; j_gene: TRBJ2-1; CDR3nt: TGTGCCAGCAGTTTATCAACAGGGGACACGCTCCATGAGCAGTTCTTC; CDR3aa: CASSLSTGDTLHEQFF
v_gene: TRBV6-1; abundance: once; d_gene: NA; j_gene: TRBJ2-1; CDR3nt: TGTGCCAGCAGTGAAGCGCGGCGGGGGACACTATACAATGAGCAGTTCTTC; CDR3aa: CASSEARRGTLYNEQFF
v_gene: TRBV5-4; abundance: NA; d_gene: TRBD2; j_gene: TRBJ2-7; CDR3nt: TGTGCCAGCAGCCCCTCTCCACTAGCGGGAGGCCCCTACGAGCAGTACTTC; CDR3aa: CASSPSPLAGGPYEQYF
v_gene: TRBV4-2; abundance: NA; d_gene: NA; j_gene: TRBJ1-2; CDR3nt: TGTGCCAGCAGCGAATGGGGCTACAGGGATTCAGGCGATGGCTACACCTTC; CDR3aa: CASSEWGYRDSGDGYTF
v_gene: TRBV19; abundance: NA; d_gene: TRBD2; j_gene: TRBJ2-5; CDR3nt: TGTGCCAGTAGTACCGGACTAGCGGGAGTCATGGAGACCCAGTACTTC; CDR3aa: CASSTGLAGVMETQYF
v_gene: TRBV4-1; abundance: once; d_gene: TRBD1; j_gene: TRBJ2-2; CDR3nt: TGCGCCAGCAGCTTCAGGGGGCCGTGGACCGGGGAGCTGTTTTTT; CDR3aa: CASSFRGPWTGELFF
v_gene: TRBV5-1; abundance: NA; d_gene: NA; j_gene: TRBJ1-2; CDR3nt: TGCGCCAGCAGCTCTAGGCGCTTATATGGCTACACCTTC; CDR3aa: CASSSRRLYGYTF
v_gene: TRBV5-1; abundance: NA; d_gene: TRBD2; j_gene: TRBJ2-1; CDR3nt: TGCGCCAGCAGCAAACTAGCGGGAGGAGGCTACAATGAGCAGTTCTTC; CDR3aa: CASSKLAGGGYNEQFF
v_gene: TRBV5-4; abundance: NA; d_gene: NA; j_gene: TRBJ2-4; CDR3nt: TGTGCCAGCAGCTCGGGAGCCGAGGAAAACATTCAGTACTTC; CDR3aa: CASSSGAEENIQYF
v_gene: TRBV4-1; abundance: NA; d_gene: NA; j_gene: TRBJ1-2; CDR3nt: TGCGCCAGCAGCCAGAGAGGACGACTAAACTATGGCTACACCTTC; CDR3aa: CASSQRGRLNYGYTF
v_gene: TRBV2; abundance: NA; d_gene: NA; j_gene: TRBJ2-1; CDR3nt: TGTGCCAGCAGTGAAGCGCTTAGCTCCTACAATGAGCAGTTCTTC; CDR3aa: CASSEALSSYNEQFF
v_gene: TRBV6-5; abundance: NA; d_gene: TRBD1; j_gene: TRBJ1-2; CDR3nt: TGTGCCAGCAGTTACAGACAGGGGCGCCCCGGGGGCTACACCTTC; CDR3aa: CASSYRQGRPGGYTF
v_gene: TRBV19; abundance: NA; d_gene: TRBD1; j_gene: TRBJ2-1; CDR3nt: TGTGCCAGTACCCCGGGACAGGGACCCAATGAGCAGTTCTTC; CDR3aa: CASTPGQGPNEQFF
v_gene: TRBV29-1; abundance: NA; d_gene: TRBD1; j_gene: TRBJ2-7; CDR3nt: TGCAGCGTCGCAGGTGTGGACAGGAATCCCTACGAGCAGTACTTC; CDR3aa: CSVAGVDRNPYEQYF
v_gene: TRBV11-3; abundance: NA; d_gene: TRBD2; j_gene: TRBJ2-5; CDR3nt: TGTGCCAGCAGCCCCTTGACTAGCGGGGGAGAGACCCAGTACTTC; CDR3aa: CASSPLTSGGETQYF
v_gene: TRBV28; abundance: NA; d_gene: TRBD1; j_gene: TRBJ2-5; CDR3nt: TGTGCCAGCAGTTTATATGTGGGACAGCAAGAGACCCAGTACTTC; CDR3aa: CASSLYVGQQETQYF
v_gene: TRBV5-8; abundance: NA; d_gene: TRBD2; j_gene: TRBJ2-1; CDR3nt: TGTGCCAGCAGCTTGAGCGGGAGGGCCCCCTACAATGAGCAGTTCTTC; CDR3aa: CASSLSGRAPYNEQFF
v_gene: TRBV7-8; abundance: NA; d_gene: TRBD1; j_gene: TRBJ2-1; CDR3nt: TGTGCCAGCAGCTTAGGAGACAGGGGTCCCCTTAATGAGCAGTTCTTC; CDR3aa: CASSLGDRGPLNEQFF
v_gene: TRBV9; abundance: NA; d_gene: NA; j_gene: TRBJ2-5; CDR3nt: TGTGCCAGCAGCGTAGAGGGCCGGGGCCAAGAGACCCAGTACTTC; CDR3aa: CASSVEGRGQETQYF
v_gene: TRBV4-1; abundance: NA; d_gene: TRBD1; j_gene: TRBJ1-1; CDR3nt: TGCGCCAGCAGCCACCTTGGACAGGGCTGGACTGAAGCTTTCTTT; CDR3aa: CASSHLGQGWTEAFF